Included here is one T cell receptor beta chain sequence, with context. This sample is drawn from a study of blood T cell repertoires in COVID-19. About the study: Researchers got acute and convalescent COVID-19 samples from the United States, Italy and Spain. T cells, B-cell-depleted T cells, or PBMCs supplied cDNA or gDNA.

The assay was immunoSEQ multiplex PCR, and TCRdb's table has in-frame clones only and misses some. Altogether 250,000 to 350,000 clones are present, more than 85% being singletons, with the ten largest covering more than 0.75%. With 1 base clipped from V and 0 bases from J, the junction kept 6 bases outside the gene matches. Germline CDR1 SGHKS, CDR2 YYEKEE (reference sequence). The CDR3 is 16 residues long. Source material: peripheral blood. This TCR derives from a young man with acute or convalescent COVID-19. The chain recombines TRBV5-5 with TRBJ2-5; 7 bases are a match to TRBD2. CDR3 nucleotide sequence: TGTGCCAGCAGCTTGCTTGGAGCGGGGAACCAAGAGACCCAGTACTTC. As protein: CASSLLGAGNQETQYF.